Following are 2 T cell receptor beta chains from one sample sequenced in a study of shared clonotypes between healthy human individuals. Produced via immunoSEQ multiplex PCR; TCRdb's table is partial and in-frame only. The sample holds 1,400,000 or so clones, 98% seen once. The specimen sequenced was naive CD4+ T cells sorted from blood. Specified subset: CD45RA+ positively selected. These receptors came from a man aged 25-40 years in good health.

The chain has TRBV9 and TRBJ2-5, with a tentative D call TRBD1 (6 bases). The CDR3 covers 15 residues. Germline CDR1 SGDLS, CDR2 YYNGEE. Trimming removed 0 bases from V and 4 bases from J, with 13 bases in between. For the CDR3, the DNA is TGTGCCAGCAGCGTAGGGTCATCAGGGGCAGAGACCCAGTACTTC. Its protein product is CASSVGSSGAETQYF.

The chain couples TRBV5-1 to TRBJ2-1; no reliable D call. The CDR3 sequence is 17 residues long. CDR1 is SGHRS, CDR2 YFSETQ, per germline. The V end lost 4 bases, the J end lost 1 base, and 18 bases lay between the germline ends. CDR3 nucleotide sequence: TGCGCCAGCAGCACTGGGCGGCTAGTACTATCCTACAATGAGCAGTTCTTC. Translating it yields CASSTGRLVLSYNEQFF.